This TCR beta chain was profiled in a study of blood T cell repertoires in COVID-19. On the study more broadly: The origin of the acute and convalescent COVID-19 samples was the United States, Italy and Spain.

Germline CDR1 reads WSHSY; CDR2 reads SAAADI. V dropped 7 bases and J dropped 9 bases, with 16 bases sitting between them. The CDR3 loop spans 13 amino acids. The protocol was immunoSEQ multiplex PCR, while the TCRdb copy is restricted to in-frame clones and leaves out a portion. The table has over 200,000 clones, approximately 86% seen once; the top ten hold 4.5% to 5.5%. Enrolled through a virtual design, the participants were between about 18 and 100 years of age and came from approximately 25 US areas. Participants classified as exposed had met a COVID-19 case within 2 weeks before study entry. The chain joins TRBV10-2 to TRBJ2-1; no clear D. Sequenced: PBMCs or T cells enriched from blood (not recorded which). This receptor was obtained from a woman aged 30 to 39 who had been exposed to COVID-19. CDR3: CASKVAAFGEQFF. DNA for the CDR3: TGCGCCAGCAAGGTAGCCGCGTTTGGTGAGCAGTTCTTC.